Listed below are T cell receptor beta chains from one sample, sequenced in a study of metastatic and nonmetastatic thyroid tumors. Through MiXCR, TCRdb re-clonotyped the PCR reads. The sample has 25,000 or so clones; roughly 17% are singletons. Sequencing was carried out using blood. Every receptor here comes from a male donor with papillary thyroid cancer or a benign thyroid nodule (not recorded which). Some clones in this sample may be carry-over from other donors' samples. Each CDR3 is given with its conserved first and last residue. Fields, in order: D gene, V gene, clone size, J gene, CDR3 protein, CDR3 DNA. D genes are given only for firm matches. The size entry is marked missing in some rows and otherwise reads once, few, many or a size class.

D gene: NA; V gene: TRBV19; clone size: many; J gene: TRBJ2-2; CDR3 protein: CASSMKLSGELFF; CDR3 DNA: TGTGCCAGTAGTATGAAGCTGTCCGGGGAGCTGTTTTTT
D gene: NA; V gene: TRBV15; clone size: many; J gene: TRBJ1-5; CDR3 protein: CATSRGGNQPQHF; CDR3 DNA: TGTGCCACCAGCAGAGGGGGCAATCAGCCCCAGCATTTT
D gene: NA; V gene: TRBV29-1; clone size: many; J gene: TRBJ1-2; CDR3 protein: CSVRTGTGYGYTF; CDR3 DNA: TGCAGCGTCAGGACCGGAACGGGATATGGCTACACCTTC
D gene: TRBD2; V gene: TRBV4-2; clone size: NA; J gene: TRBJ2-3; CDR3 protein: CASSRDPTSGSLSTDTQYF; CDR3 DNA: TGTGCCAGCAGCCGCGACCCTACTAGCGGGAGCTTAAGCACAGATACGCAGTATTTT
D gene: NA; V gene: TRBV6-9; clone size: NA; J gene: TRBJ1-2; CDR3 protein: CASSYGGDGSYTF; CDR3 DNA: TGTGCCAGCAGTTATGGTGGGGACGGTAGCTACACCTTC
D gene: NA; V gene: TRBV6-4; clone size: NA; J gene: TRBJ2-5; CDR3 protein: CASSPWGRGETQYF; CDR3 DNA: TGTGCCAGCAGTCCCTGGGGTAGGGGGGAGACCCAGTACTTC
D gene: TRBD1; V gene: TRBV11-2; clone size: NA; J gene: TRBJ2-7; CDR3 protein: CASSLDPFFGTGTYEQYF; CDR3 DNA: TGTGCCAGCAGCTTAGACCCCTTCTTTGGGACAGGGACCTACGAGCAGTACTTC
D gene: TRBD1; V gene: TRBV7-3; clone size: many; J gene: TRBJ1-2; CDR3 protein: CASSRTGGSGYTF; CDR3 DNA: TGTGCCAGCAGCCGAACAGGGGGGTCTGGCTACACCTTC
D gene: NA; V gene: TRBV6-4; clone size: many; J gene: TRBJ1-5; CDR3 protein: CASGGGNNQPQHF; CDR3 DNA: TGTGCCAGTGGGGGGGGGAACAATCAGCCCCAGCATTTT
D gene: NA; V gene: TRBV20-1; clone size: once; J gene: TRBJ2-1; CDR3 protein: CSASVANNEQFF; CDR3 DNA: TGCAGTGCTAGTGTAGCAAACAATGAGCAGTTCTTC
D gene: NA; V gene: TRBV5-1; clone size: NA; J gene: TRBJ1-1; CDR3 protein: CASSLGRGGNTEAFF; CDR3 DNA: TGCGCCAGCAGCTTGGGGCGTGGGGGGAACACTGAAGCTTTCTTT
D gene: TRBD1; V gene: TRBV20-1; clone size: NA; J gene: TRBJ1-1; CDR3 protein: CSASRRTGADWDTEAFF; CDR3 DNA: TGCAGTGCTAGTCGGAGGACAGGGGCTGATTGGGACACTGAAGCTTTCTTT
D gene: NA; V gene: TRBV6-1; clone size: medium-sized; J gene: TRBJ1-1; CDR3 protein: CASSWIGRANTEAFF; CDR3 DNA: TGTGCCAGCAGTTGGATCGGCAGGGCGAACACTGAAGCTTTCTTT
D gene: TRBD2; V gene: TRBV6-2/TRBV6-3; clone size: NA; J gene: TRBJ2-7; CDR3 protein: CASSFGDGLAAYEQYF; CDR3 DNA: TGTGCCAGCAGTTTTGGCGACGGGCTAGCGGCCTACGAGCAGTACTTC
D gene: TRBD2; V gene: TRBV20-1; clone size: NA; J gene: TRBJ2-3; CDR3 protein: CSATPTSGGGASTDTQYF; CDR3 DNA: TGCAGTGCAACCCCGACTAGCGGGGGGGGGGCTAGCACAGATACGCAGTATTTT
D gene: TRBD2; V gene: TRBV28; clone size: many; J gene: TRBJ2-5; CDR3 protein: CASRASGSWETQYF; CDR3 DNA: TGTGCCAGCAGGGCTAGCGGGAGTTGGGAGACCCAGTACTTC
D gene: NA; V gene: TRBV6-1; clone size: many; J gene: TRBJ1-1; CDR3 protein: CASSEARRFEASF; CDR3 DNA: TGTGCCAGCAGTGAAGCGAGACGTTTTGAAGCTTCCTTT
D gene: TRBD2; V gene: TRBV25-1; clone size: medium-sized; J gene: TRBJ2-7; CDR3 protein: CASSEGGLTHSYEQYF; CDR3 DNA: TGTGCCAGCAGTGAGGGAGGGCTCACTCACTCCTACGAGCAGTACTTC
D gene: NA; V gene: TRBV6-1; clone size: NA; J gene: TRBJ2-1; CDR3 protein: CASSEGLGFEFF; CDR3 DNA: TGTGCCAGCAGTGAAGGTTTGGGTTTCGAGTTCTTC
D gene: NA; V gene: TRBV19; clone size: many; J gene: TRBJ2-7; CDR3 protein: CASSIGGYEQYF; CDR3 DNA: TGTGCCAGTAGTATAGGCGGATACGAGCAGTACTTC
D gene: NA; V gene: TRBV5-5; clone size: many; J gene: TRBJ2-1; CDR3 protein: CASSLVSEYNEQFF; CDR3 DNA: TGTGCCAGCAGCTTGGTCTCAGAATACAATGAGCAGTTCTTC
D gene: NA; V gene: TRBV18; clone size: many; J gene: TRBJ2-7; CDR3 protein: CASSTAGARDEQYF; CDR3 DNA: TGTGCCAGCTCAACGGCAGGGGCCCGGGACGAGCAGTACTTC
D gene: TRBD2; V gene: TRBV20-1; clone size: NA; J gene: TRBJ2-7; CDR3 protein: CSADTSVYEQYF; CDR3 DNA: TGCAGTGCTGATACTAGCGTGTACGAGCAGTACTTC
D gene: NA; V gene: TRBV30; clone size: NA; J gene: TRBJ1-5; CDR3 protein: CAWSVGPGDRNQPQHF; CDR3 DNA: TGTGCCTGGAGTGTAGGGCCAGGGGATCGGAATCAGCCCCAGCATTTT
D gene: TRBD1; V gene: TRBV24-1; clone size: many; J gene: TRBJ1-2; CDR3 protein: CATSDLRQGYGYTF; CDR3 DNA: TGTGCCACCAGTGATTTACGACAGGGATATGGCTACACCTTC
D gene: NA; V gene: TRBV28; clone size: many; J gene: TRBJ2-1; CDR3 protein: CASSLDGATNEFF; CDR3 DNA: TGTGCCAGCAGTTTAGATGGGGCGACCAATGAGTTCTTC
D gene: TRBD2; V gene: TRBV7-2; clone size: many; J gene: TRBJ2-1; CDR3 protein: CASSFLAGEFSGEQFF; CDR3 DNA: TGTGCCAGCAGCTTTTTAGCGGGAGAGTTTTCGGGTGAGCAGTTCTTC
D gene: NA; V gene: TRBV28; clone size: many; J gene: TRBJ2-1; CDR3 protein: CASSFGSSSYNEQFF; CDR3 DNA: TGTGCCAGCAGTTTTGGTTCGAGCTCCTACAATGAGCAGTTCTTC
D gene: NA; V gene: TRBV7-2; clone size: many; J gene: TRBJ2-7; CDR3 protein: CASSSYGGNEQYF; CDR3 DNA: TGTGCCAGCAGCTCCTACGGGGGAAACGAGCAGTACTTC
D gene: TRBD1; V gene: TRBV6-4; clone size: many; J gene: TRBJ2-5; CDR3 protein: CASSDTDRGETQYF; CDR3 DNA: TGTGCCAGCAGTGACACTGACAGGGGAGAGACCCAGTACTTC
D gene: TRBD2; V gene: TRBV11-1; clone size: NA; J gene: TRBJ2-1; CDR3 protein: CASSWSGSEANEQFF; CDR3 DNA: TGTGCCAGCAGCTGGAGCGGGAGCGAGGCCAATGAGCAGTTCTTC
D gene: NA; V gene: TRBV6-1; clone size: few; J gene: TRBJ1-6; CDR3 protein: CASSASSGATRSPLHF; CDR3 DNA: TGTGCCAGCAGTGCCTCTTCGGGGGCGACACGTTCACCCCTCCACTTT
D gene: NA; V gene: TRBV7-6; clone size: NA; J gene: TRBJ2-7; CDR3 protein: CASSSGFLGYEQYF; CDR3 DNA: TGTGCCAGCAGCTCAGGGTTCCTGGGGTACGAGCAGTACTTC
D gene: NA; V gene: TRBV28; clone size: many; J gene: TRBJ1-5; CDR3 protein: CASSLTDSNQPQHF; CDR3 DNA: TGTGCCAGCAGTTTAACCGATAGCAATCAGCCCCAGCATTTT
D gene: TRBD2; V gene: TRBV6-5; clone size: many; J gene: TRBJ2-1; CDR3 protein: CASSYVSSGSNEQFF; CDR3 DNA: TGTGCCAGCAGTTATGTGTCTAGCGGGAGCAATGAGCAGTTCTTC
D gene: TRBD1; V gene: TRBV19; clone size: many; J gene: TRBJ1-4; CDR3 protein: CASGPGQINEKLFF; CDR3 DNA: TGTGCCAGTGGGCCGGGACAGATTAATGAAAAACTGTTTTTT
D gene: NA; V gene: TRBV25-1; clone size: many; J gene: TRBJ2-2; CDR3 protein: CASADSLDTGELFF; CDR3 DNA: TGTGCCAGCGCAGACTCCCTCGACACCGGGGAGCTGTTTTTT
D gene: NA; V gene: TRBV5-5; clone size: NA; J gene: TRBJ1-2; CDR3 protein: CASSLYLPGPGRGYTF; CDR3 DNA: TGTGCCAGCAGCTTATACCTCCCGGGGCCAGGGCGCGGCTACACCTTC
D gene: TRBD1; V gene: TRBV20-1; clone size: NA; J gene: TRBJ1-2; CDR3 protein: CSAQGQENYGYTF; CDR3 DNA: TGCAGTGCTCAGGGACAGGAGAACTATGGCTACACCTTC
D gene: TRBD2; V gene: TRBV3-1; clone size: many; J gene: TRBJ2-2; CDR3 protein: CASSPSGRDTGELFF; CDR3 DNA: TGTGCCAGCAGCCCTAGCGGGAGGGACACCGGGGAGCTGTTTTTT
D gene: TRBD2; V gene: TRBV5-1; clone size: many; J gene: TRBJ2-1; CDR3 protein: CASSLAGDPYNEQFF; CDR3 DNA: TGCGCCAGCAGCTTAGCGGGAGACCCCTACAATGAGCAGTTCTTC
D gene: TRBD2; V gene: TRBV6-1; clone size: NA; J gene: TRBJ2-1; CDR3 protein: CASSIPGLARYNEQFF; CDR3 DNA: TGTGCCAGCAGTATTCCGGGACTAGCGAGATACAATGAGCAGTTCTTC
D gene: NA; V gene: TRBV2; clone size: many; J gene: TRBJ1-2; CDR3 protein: CASSESRGANYGYTF; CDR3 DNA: TGTGCCAGCAGTGAATCGCGGGGGGCGAACTATGGCTACACCTTC
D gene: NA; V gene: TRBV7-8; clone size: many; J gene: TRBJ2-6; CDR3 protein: CASSFLGLDLSGANVLTF; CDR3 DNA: TGTGCCAGCAGCTTTCTGGGGCTAGATCTCTCTGGGGCCAACGTCCTGACTTTC
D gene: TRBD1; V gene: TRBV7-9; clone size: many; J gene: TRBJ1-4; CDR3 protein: CASSPQTGGGGNEKLFF; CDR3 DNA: TGTGCCAGCAGCCCACAGACAGGGGGCGGAGGTAATGAAAAACTGTTTTTT
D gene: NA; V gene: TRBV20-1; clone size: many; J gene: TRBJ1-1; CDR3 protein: CSAPKVAGEVGEAFF; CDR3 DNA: TGCAGTGCCCCAAAGGTGGCAGGGGAAGTGGGTGAAGCTTTCTTT
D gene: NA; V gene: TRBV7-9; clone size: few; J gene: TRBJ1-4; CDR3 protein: CASGGAPKLDEKLFF; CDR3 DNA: TGTGCCAGCGGGGGGGCCCCGAAGTTGGATGAAAAACTGTTTTTT
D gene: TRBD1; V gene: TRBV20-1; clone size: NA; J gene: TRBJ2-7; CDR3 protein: CSARSPGQGVYEQYF; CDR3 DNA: TGCAGTGCTAGGTCACCGGGACAGGGGGTTTACGAGCAGTACTTC
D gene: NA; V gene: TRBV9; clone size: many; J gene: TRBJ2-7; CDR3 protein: CASSVGHGTRYEQYF; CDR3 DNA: TGTGCCAGCAGCGTAGGCCATGGGACAAGATACGAGCAGTACTTC
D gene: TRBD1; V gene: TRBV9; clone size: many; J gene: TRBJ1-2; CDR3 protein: CASSGQGYGYTF; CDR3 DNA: TGTGCCAGCAGCGGACAGGGGTATGGCTACACCTTC
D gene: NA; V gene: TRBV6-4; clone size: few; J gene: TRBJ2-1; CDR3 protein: CASTDGVGEQFF; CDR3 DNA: TGTGCCAGCACTGATGGGGTCGGTGAGCAGTTCTTC
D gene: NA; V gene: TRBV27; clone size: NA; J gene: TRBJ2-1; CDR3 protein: CAGSLFAGGHEQFF; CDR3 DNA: TGTGCCGGCAGTTTATTTGCGGGTGGCCATGAGCAGTTCTTC
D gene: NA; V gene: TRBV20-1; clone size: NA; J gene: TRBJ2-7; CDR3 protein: CSARDSVTSSGEQYF; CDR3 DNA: TGCAGTGCTAGAGATTCAGTTACTAGTTCGGGCGAGCAGTACTTC
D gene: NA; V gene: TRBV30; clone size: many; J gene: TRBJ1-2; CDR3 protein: CAWSDGGNYGYTF; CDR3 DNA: TGTGCCTGGAGTGACGGTGGGAACTATGGCTACACCTTC
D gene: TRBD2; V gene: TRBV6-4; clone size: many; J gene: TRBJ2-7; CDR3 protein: CASSDSSGARYEQYF; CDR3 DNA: TGTGCCAGCAGTGACTCTAGCGGGGCCCGCTACGAGCAGTACTTC
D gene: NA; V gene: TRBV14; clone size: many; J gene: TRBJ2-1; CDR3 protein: CASSQDTGTLYNEQFF; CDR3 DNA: TGTGCCAGCAGCCAAGATACAGGGACACTATACAATGAGCAGTTCTTC
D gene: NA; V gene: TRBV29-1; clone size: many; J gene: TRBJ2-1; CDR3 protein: CSVDAAGINYNEQFF; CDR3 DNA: TGCAGCGTTGACGCTGCAGGGATTAACTACAATGAGCAGTTCTTC
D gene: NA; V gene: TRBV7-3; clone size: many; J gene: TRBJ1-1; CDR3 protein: CASSRREATEAFF; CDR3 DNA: TGTGCCAGCAGCCGTCGTGAGGCTACTGAAGCTTTCTTT
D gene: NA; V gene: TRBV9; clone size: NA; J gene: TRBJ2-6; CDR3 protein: CASSAGTPSSGANVLTF; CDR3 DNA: TGTGCCAGCAGCGCCGGGACTCCGAGCTCTGGGGCCAACGTCCTGACTTTC